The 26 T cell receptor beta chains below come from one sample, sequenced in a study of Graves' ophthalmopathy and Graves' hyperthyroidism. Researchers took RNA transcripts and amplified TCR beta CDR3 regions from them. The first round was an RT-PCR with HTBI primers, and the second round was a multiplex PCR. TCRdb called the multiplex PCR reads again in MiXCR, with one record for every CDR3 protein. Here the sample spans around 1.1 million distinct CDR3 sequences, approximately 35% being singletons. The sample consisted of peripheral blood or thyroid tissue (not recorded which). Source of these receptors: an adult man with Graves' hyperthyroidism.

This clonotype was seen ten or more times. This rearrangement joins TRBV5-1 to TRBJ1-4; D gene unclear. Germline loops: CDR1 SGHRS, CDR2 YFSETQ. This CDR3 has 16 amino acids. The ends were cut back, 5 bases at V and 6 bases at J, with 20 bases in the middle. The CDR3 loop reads CASRGRTNQHDEKLFF. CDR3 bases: TGCGCCAGCAGGGGCCGTACCAACCAGCATGATGAAAAACTGTTTTTT.

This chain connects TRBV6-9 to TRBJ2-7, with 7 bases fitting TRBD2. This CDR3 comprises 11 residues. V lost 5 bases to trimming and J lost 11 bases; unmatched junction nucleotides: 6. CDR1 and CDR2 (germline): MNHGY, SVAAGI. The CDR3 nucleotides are TGTGCCAGCAGTGAAGCGGGGAGGGAGTACTTC. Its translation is CASSEAGREYF.

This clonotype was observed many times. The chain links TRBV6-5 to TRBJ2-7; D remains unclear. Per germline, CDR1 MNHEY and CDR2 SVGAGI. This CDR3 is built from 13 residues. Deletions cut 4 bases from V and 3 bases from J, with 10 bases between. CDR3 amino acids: CASSSRNFYEQYF. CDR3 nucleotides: TGTGCCAGCAGTTCACGTAACTTCTACGAGCAGTACTTC.

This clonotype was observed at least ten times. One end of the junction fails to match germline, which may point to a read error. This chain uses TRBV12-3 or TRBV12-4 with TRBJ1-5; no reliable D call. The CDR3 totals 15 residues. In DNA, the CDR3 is TGTGCCAGCAGCTTAGCAGGAGGTAGCAATCAGCCCCAGCATTTT. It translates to CASSLAGGSNQPQHF.

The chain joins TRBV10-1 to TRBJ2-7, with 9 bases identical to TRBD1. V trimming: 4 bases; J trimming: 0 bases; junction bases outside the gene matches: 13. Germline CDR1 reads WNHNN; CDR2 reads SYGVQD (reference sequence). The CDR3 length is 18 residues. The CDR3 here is CASSGIRDREGSSYEQYF. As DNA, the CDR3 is TGCGCCAGCAGTGGGATCCGGGACAGGGAGGGGAGCTCCTACGAGCAGTACTTC.

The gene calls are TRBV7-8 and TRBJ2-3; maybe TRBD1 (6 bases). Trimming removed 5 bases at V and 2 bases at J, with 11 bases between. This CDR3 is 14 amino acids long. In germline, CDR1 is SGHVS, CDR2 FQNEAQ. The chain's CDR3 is CASSPDRNTDTQYF. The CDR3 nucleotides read TGTGCCAGCAGCCCTGACAGGAACACAGATACGCAGTATTTT.

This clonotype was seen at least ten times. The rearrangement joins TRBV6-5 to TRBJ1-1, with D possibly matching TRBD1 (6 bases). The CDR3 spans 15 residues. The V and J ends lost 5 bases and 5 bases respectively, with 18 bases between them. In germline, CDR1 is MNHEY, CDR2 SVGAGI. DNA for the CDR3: TGTGCCAGCAGTGCCGGGCCTCCGAGGGGGACTGAAGCTTTCTTT. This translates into CASSAGPPRGTEAFF.

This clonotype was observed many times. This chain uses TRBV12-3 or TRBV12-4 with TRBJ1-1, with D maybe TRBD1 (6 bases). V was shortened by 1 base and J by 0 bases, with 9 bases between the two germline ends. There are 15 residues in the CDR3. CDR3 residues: CASSLGYRVNTEAFF. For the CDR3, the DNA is TGTGCCAGCAGTTTAGGGTACAGGGTGAACACTGAAGCTTTCTTT.

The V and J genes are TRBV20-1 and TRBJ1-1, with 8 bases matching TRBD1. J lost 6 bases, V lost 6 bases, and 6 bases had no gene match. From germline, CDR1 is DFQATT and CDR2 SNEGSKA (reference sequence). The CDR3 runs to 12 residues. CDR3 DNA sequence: TGCAGTGCCACCGGGACAGGCGCTGAAGCTTTCTTT. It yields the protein CSATGTGAEAFF.

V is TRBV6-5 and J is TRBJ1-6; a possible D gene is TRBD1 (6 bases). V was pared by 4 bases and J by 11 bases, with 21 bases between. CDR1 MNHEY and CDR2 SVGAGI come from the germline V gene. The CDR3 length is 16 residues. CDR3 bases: TGTGCCAGCAGTTCAGGGGCTGTGGGAAGGAATCCACCCCTCCACTTT. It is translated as CASSSGAVGRNPPLHF.

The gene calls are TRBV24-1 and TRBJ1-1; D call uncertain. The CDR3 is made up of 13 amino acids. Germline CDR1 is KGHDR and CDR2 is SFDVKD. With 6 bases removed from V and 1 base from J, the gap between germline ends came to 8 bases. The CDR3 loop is CATSHTANTEAFF. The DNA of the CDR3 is TGTGCCACCAGTCACACCGCGAACACTGAAGCTTTCTTT.

CDR3 in DNA: TGTGCCAGCAGCCAAGACAGAGCGGACGGAAACACCTTC. Encoded protein: CASSQDRADGNTF. The chain combines TRBV9 with TRBJ1-2; maybe TRBD1 (5 bases). In germline, CDR1 is SGDLS, CDR2 YYNGEE. The CDR3 is made up of 13 amino acids. V lost 4 bases, J lost 12 bases, and 19 bases lay in between.

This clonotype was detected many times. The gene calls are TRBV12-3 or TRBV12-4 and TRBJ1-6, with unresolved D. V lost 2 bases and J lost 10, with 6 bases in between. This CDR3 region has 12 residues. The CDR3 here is CASSLRVSPLHF. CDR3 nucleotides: TGTGCCAGCAGTTTAAGGGTGTCACCCCTCCACTTT.

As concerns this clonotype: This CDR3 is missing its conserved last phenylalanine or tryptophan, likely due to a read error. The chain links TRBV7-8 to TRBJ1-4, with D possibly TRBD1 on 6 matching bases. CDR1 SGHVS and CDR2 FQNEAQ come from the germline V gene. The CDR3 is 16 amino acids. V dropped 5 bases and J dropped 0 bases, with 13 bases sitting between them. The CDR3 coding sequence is TGTGCCAGCAGCGGTGGACAGAGAGCAACTAATGAAAAACTGTTTTGT. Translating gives CASSGGQRATNEKLFC.

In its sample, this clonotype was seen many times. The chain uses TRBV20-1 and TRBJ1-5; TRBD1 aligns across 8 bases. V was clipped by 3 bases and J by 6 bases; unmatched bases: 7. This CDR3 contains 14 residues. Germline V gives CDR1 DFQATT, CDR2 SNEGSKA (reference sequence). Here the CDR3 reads CSARGGQGLQPQHF. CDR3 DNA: TGCAGTGCTAGGGGTGGACAGGGTCTTCAGCCCCAGCATTTT.

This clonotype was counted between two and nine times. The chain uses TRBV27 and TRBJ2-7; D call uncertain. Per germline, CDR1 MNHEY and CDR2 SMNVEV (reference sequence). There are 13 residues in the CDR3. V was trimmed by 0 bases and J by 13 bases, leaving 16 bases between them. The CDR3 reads CASSLSMAGRPYF. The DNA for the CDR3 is TGTGCCAGCAGTTTATCCATGGCAGGTCGGCCTTACTTC.

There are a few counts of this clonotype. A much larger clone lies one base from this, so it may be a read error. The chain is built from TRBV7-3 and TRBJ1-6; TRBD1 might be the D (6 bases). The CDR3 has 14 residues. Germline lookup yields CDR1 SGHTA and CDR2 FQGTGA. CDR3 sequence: CASTSTGGNSPLRF. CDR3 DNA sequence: TGTGCCAGCACCTCAACCGGGGGCAATTCACCCCTCCGCTTT.

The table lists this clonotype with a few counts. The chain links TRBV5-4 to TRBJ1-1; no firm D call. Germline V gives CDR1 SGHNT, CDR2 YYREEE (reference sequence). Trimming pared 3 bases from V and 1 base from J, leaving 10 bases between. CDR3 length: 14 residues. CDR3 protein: CASSSTNANTEAFF. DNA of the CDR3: TGTGCCAGCAGCTCCACGAACGCGAACACTGAAGCTTTCTTT.

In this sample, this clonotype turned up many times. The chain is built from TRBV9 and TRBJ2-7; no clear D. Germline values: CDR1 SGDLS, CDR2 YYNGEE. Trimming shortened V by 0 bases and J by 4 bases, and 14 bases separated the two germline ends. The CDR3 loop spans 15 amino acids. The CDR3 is CASSVAGSLLYEQYF. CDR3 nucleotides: TGTGCCAGCAGCGTAGCTGGGTCTTTGCTTTACGAGCAGTACTTC.

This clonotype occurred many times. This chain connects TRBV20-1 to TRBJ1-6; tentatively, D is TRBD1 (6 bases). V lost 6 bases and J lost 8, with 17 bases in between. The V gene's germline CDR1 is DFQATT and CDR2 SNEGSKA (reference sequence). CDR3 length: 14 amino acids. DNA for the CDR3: TGCAGTGCCAGGGGCGGGGGCTGGGATTCACCCCTCCACTTT. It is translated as CSARGGGWDSPLHF.

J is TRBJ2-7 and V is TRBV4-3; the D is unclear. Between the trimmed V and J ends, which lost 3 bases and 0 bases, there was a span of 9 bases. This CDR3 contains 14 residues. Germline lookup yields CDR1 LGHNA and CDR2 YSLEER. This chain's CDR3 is CASSQIRSSYEQYF. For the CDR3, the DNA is TGCGCCAGCAGCCAGATAAGGAGCTCCTACGAGCAGTACTTC.

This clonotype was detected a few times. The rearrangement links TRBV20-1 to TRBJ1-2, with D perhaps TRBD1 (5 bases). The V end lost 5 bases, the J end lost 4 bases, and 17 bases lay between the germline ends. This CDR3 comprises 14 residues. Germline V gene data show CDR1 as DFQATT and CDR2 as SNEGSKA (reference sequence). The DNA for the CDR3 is TGCAGTGCTCTTGTCGGGAGGGGCGCCTATGGCTACACCTTC. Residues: CSALVGRGAYGYTF.

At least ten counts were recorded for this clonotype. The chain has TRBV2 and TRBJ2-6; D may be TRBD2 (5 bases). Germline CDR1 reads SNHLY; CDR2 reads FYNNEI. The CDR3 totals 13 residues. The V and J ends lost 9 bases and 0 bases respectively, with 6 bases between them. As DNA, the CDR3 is TGTGCCAGAGGACTCTCTGGGGCCAACGTCCTGACTTTC. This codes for CARGLSGANVLTF.

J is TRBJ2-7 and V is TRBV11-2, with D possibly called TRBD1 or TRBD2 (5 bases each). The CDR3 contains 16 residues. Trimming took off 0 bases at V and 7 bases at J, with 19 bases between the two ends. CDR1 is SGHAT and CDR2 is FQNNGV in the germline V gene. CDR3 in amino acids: CASSLDRTGTGREQYF. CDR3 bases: TGTGCCAGCAGCTTAGACCGGACTGGGACGGGTCGGGAGCAGTACTTC.

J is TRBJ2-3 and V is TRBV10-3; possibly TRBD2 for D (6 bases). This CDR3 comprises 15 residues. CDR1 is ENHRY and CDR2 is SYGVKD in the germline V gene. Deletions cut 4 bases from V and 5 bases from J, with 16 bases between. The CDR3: CAISVGGWVGDTQYF. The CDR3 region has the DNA TGTGCCATCAGTGTCGGGGGATGGGTTGGAGATACGCAGTATTTT.

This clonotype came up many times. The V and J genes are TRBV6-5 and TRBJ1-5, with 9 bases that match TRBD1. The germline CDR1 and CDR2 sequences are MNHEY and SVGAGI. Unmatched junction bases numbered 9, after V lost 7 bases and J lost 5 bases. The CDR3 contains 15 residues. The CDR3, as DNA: TGTGCCAGCACCGTGGACAGGGGCGGGGATCAGCCCCAGCATTTT. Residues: CASTVDRGGDQPQHF.